This TCR beta chain was found in a study of T cells expressing NK-cell markers. Background on the study: Sorted CD3+CD56+NKG2C+, CD3+CD56+NKG2C- and CD3+CD56-NKG2C+ T cells supplied TCR beta repertoires. Within the sequenced cohort of eight donors, seven exhibited HCMV seropositivity and one was seronegative. Study-wide findings and caveats: It remained uncertain whether the expanded NKG2C+ T cell clones were specific for HCMV antigens.

Remarks on this clonotype: Its antigen remains unknown.

This CDR3 contains 16 residues. CDR1 and CDR2 from the germline V gene are SGHVS and FNYEAQ. Production of TCR beta cDNA relied on 5'RACE template switching with UMIs. TCRdb re-called the 5' RACE reads, yielding one record per CDR3 amino acid sequence without DNA. In total, the table holds about 380,000 distinct CDR3 sequences. The material sequenced was blood T cells: a sorted CD56 or NKG2C T cell subset, CD4+ or CD8+ T cells, or bulk PBMC T cells (not recorded which). This sequence originates from a man aged 18 to 69 in good health. This sequence joins TRBV7-6 and TRBJ2-2; TCRdb's assignment of TRBD2 cannot be checked, as there is no DNA. The CDR3 region is CASSPALMVVTGELFF.